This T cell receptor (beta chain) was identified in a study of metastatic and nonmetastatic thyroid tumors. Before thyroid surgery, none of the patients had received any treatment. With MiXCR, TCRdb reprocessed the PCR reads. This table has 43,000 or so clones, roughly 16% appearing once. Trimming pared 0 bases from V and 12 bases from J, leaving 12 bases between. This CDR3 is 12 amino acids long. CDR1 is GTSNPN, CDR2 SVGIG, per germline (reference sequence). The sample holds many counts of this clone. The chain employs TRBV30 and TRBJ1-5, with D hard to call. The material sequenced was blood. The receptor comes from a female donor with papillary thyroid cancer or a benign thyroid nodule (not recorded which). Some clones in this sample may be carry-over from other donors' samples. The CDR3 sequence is CAWSVTRANQHF. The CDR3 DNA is TGTGCCTGGAGTGTAACGAGGGCTAACCAGCATTTT.